The 9 T cell receptor beta chains listed next were all sequenced from one sample in a study of blood T cell repertoires in COVID-19. Using immunoSEQ multiplex PCR, the repertoire was profiled, and TCRdb retains in-frame clones only, with some absent. The sample consists of about 27,000 clones, about 90% of them appearing once. The material sequenced was peripheral blood. These receptors were collected from a human donor in a cohort sampled during active COVID-19.

This chain links TRBV6-1 with TRBJ2-5, with 8 bases aligning to TRBD2. With V trimmed by 1 base and J by 4 bases, 14 bases remained unmatched. The germline gives CDR1 MNHNS, CDR2 SASEGT. This CDR3 spans 18 amino acids. CDR3 coding DNA: TGTGCCAGCAGTGAAGTGTTCCCGGGCGGGGGGCCCCCAGAGACCCAGTACTTC. Its protein product is CASSEVFPGGGPPETQYF.

This clone showed up just once. The genes are TRBV2 and TRBJ2-6; possible D gene TRBD2, 7 bases. V lost 0 bases and J lost 0, with 15 bases in between. Germline CDR1 is SNHLY and CDR2 is FYNNEI. The CDR3 length is 19 residues. The CDR3 protein is CASSEALGGLSSGANVLTF. The CDR3 DNA reads TGTGCCAGCAGTGAAGCGCTGGGGGGGCTAAGCTCTGGGGCCAACGTCCTGACTTTC.

This sequence joins TRBV4-2 and TRBJ1-1, with 7 bases lining up with TRBD1. The V segment lost 3 bases and the J segment 0 bases; nucleotides outside the gene matches: 10. The CDR3 has 17 amino acids. The germline CDR1 and CDR2 sequences are LGHNA and YNFKEQ. In DNA form, the CDR3 reads TGTGCCAGCAGCCATGATGCGGGACAGAGCTTGAACACTGAAGCTTTCTTT. Protein sequence: CASSHDAGQSLNTEAFF.

The chain couples TRBV1 to TRBJ2-2; TRBD2, the table's D call, was not compared with the DNA. TRBV1 is a known pseudogene. This CDR3 is built from 17 residues. Written as DNA, the CDR3 is TGCACCAGCAGCCAAGATAAGAGCGGGGGGAACACCGGGGAGCTGTTTTTT. Protein: CTSSQDKSGGNTGELFF.

The rearrangement joins TRBV5-1 to TRBJ1-1; a weak D match, TRBD1 (6 bases). The V gene's germline CDR1 is SGHRS and CDR2 YFSETQ. The CDR3 contains 15 residues. The V end was cut by 3 bases, the J end by 1 base, with 13 bases between. Here the CDR3 reads CASSSRRGQNTEAFF. CDR3 nucleotide sequence: TGCGCCAGCAGCTCCCGCAGGGGCCAGAACACTGAAGCTTTCTTT.

This chain links TRBV5-4 with TRBJ2-2; no reliable D call. There are 14 residues in the CDR3. Per the germline V gene, CDR1 is SGHNT and CDR2 is YYREEE (reference sequence). V was trimmed by 2 bases and J by 6 bases, leaving 11 bases between them. The CDR3 coding sequence is TGTGCCAGCAGCTTAGGCCGGGTACCCGGGGAGCTGTTTTTT. It is translated as CASSLGRVPGELFF.

The V gene is TRBV2, the J gene TRBJ2-3, with D perhaps matching TRBD2 (7 bases). Germline CDR1 reads SNHLY; CDR2 reads FYNNEI. The CDR3 is made up of 16 amino acids. The V end was cut by 3 bases, the J end by 0 bases, with 13 bases between. The CDR3 sequence is CASSDGRGPSTDTQYF. CDR3 coding DNA: TGTGCCAGCAGTGATGGGCGGGGGCCGAGCACAGATACGCAGTATTTT.

V is TRBV7-3 and J is TRBJ2-1, with D perhaps matching TRBD1 (6 bases). The V gene's germline CDR1 is SGHTA and CDR2 FQGTGA. With 5 bases removed from V and 6 bases from J, the gap between germline ends came to 20 bases. CDR3 size: 16 residues. CDR3 sequence reads: CASSPHVGGALNEQFF. The DNA of the CDR3 is TGTGCCAGCAGCCCCCATGTTGGGGGCGCTCTCAATGAGCAGTTCTTC.

The CDR3, as DNA: TGTGCCAGCAGTTTGATTAGCGGGGTCACCGGGGAGCTGTTTTTT. As protein: CASSLISGVTGELFF. The chain combines TRBV28 with TRBJ2-2, with 8 positions matching TRBD2. The CDR3 sequence is 15 residues long. Germline V CDR1 and CDR2: MDHEN, SYDVKM. J lost 4 bases, V lost 3 bases, and 4 bases had no gene match.